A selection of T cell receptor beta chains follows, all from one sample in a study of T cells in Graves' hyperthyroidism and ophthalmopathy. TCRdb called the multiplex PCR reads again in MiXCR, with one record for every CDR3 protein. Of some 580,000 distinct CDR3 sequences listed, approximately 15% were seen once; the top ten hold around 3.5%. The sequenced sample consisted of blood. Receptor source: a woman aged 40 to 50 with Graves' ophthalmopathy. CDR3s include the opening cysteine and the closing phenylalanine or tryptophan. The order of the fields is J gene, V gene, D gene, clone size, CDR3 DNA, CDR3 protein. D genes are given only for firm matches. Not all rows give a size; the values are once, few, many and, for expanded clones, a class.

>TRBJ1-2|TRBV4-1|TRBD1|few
TGCGCCAGCAGCCAGACAGGGGGGGGCTACACCTTC
CASSQTGGGYTF
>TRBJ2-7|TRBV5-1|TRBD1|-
TGCGCCAGCCGCGGACAGGGTGACCTCTCCTACGAGCAGTACTTC
CASRGQGDLSYEQYF
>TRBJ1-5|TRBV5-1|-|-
TGCGCCAGCAGCTTGGCTTCGGTGAAGACTAAGACAGTAACTTTCAATCAGCCCCAGCATTTT
CASSLASVKTKTVTFNQPQHF
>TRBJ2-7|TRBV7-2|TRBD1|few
TGTGCCAGCAGCTTGGGACAGGGAAGGGCCTACGAGCAGTACTTC
CASSLGQGRAYEQYF
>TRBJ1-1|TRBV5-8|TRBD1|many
TGTGCCAGCAGCTTGGCGGGACAGGGGTCGAACACTGAAGCTTTCTTT
CASSLAGQGSNTEAFF
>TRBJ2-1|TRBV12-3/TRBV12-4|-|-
TGTGCCAGCACCCCGTGGCCGGTTGAGCAGTTCTTC
CASTPWPVEQFF
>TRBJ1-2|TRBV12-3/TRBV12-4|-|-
TGTGCCAGCAGTCTTAGTGGGGGGGCGCCTCCGAAAGATGGCTACACCTTC
CASSLSGGAPPKDGYTF
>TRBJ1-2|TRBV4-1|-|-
TGCGCCAGCAGCCAAGACCAGACCAGAGCCCTGTATGGCTACACCTTC
CASSQDQTRALYGYTF
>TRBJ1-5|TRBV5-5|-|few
TGTGCCAGCTCTAAGGACGGCATCAGAAATCAGCCCCAGCATTTT
CASSKDGIRNQPQHF
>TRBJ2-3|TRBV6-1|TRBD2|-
TGTGCCAGCAGTGAGATTAGCGGGGGGAACACAGATACGCAGTATTTT
CASSEISGGNTDTQYF
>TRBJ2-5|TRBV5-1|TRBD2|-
TGCGCCAGCAGCTTTGAGGGGCGGGAGTACCAAGAGACCCAGTACTTC
CASSFEGREYQETQYF
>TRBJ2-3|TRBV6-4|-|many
TGTGCCAGCAGTGACTCGCCAGGGGAGCCGGATACGCAGTATTTT
CASSDSPGEPDTQYF
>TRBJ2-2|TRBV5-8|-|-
TGTGCCAGCAGCTCCGCGTGGGGTTGGCAGACCGGGGAGCTGTTTTTT
CASSSAWGWQTGELFF
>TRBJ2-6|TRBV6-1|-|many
TGTGCCAGCAGGGGGCTGGGTCGAGGACTGCCTTCTGGGGCCAACGTCCTGACTTTC
CASRGLGRGLPSGANVLTF
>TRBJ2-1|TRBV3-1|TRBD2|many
TGTGCCAGCAGCCAACAATCCCTAGCGGGAATTGGGCATGAGCAGTTCTTC
CASSQQSLAGIGHEQFF
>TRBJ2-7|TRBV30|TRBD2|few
TGTGCCTGGCGGAATAGCGGGGCCTCCTACGAGCAGTACTTC
CAWRNSGASYEQYF
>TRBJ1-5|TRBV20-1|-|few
TGCAGTGCAACCCCAGGCCCCAATCAGCCCCAGCATTTT
CSATPGPNQPQHF
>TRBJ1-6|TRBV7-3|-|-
TGTGCCAGCAGCTTAGTTCCGTTGGTTAATTCACCCCTCCACTTT
CASSLVPLVNSPLHF
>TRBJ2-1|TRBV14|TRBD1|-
TGTGCCAGCAGCCAATATACAGGGGTGGCCTACAATGAGCAGTTCTTC
CASSQYTGVAYNEQFF
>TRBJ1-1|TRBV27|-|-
TGTGCCAGCAGACCCGTCTTGGGGACTGAAGCTTTCTTT
CASRPVLGTEAFF
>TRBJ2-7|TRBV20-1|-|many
TGCAGTGCTAGAGATTTAAGCGACTACGAGCAGTACTTC
CSARDLSDYEQYF
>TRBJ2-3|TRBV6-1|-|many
TGTGCCAGCAGTGAATACGGAGGAGGAGAGGGGTGGGGCACAGATACGCAGTATTTT
CASSEYGGGEGWGTDTQYF
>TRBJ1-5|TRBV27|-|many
TGTGCCAGCAGTTGGACAGTAGATCAGCCCCAGCATTTT
CASSWTVDQPQHF
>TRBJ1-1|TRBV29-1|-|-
TGCAGCGTTGAACCACGGGAGACTGAAGCTTTCTTT
CSVEPRETEAFF
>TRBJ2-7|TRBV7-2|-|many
TGTGCCAGCAGCTCGCGCCCCCTGACAGGCCACGAGCAGTACTTC
CASSSRPLTGHEQYF
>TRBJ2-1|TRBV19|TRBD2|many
TGTGCCAGTAGTACGCCGGGACTAGCGAGGAGGAATGAGCAGTTCTTC
CASSTPGLARRNEQFF
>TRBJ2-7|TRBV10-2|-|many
TGCGCCAGCAGCTCCCCCGACCAGAAGAACTACGAGCAGTACTTC
CASSSPDQKNYEQYF
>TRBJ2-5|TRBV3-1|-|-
TGTGCCAGCAGCCGCGGGGCCCGGACGGAGACCCAGTACTTC
CASSRGARTETQYF
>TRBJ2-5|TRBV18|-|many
TGTGCCAGCTCACCAACACCGAGGGAGGAGACCCAGTACTTC
CASSPTPREETQYF